This TCR beta chain was documented in a study of vaccination and CD4 T cells after COVID-19. The treatment is: roughly 11-day PBMC culture with coronavirus spike peptide pools or control peptides (ViraFEST assay). This clonotype was counted between two and nine times. The antigen is undetermined. The Oncomine TCR Beta short-read assay was what sequenced the DNA obtained from cultured CD4+ T cells. MiXCR was run by TCRdb on the PCR reads, yielding one entry per CDR3 protein. The sample records about 16,000 distinct CDR3 sequences, 52% being singletons. The CDR3 totals 14 residues. The gene calls are TRBV21-1 and TRBJ2-7; TRBD1, the table's D call, lacks a check against the DNA. TRBV21-1 is a documented pseudogene. The clonotype comes from a human donor who had recovered from COVID-19. The sequenced sample was CD4+ T cells from blood, cultured in vitro. DNA for the CDR3: TGTGCCAGCAGCAATGGGACACCACCCCGCGAGCAGTACTTC. Its protein product is CASSNGTPPREQYF.